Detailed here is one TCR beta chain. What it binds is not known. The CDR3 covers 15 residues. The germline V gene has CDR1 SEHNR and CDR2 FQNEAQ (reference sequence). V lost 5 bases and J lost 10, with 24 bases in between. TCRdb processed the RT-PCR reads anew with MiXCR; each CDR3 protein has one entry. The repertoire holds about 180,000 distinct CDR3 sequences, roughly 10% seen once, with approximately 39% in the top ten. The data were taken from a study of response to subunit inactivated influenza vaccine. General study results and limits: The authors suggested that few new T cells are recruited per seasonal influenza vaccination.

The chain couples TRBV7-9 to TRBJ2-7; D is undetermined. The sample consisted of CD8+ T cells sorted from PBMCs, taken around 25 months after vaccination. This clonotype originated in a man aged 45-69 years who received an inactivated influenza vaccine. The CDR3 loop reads CASSPVAGPTTVQYF. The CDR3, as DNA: TGTGCCAGCAGCCCAGTCGCCGGGCCGACAACGGTACAGTACTTC.